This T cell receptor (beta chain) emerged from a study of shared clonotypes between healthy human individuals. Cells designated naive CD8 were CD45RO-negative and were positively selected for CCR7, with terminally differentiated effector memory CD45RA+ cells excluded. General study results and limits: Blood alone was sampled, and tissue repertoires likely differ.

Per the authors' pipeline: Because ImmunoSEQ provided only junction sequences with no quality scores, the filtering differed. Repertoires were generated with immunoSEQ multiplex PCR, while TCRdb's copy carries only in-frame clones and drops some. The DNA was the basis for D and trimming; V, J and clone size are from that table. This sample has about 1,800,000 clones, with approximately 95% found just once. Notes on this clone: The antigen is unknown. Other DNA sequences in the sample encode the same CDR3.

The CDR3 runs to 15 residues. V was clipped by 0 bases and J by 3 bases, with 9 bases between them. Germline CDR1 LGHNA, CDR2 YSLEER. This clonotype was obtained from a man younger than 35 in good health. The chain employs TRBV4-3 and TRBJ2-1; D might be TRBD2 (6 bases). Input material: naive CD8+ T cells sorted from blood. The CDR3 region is CASSQDGGRYNEQFF. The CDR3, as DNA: TGCGCCAGCAGCCAAGACGGGGGTCGCTACAATGAGCAGTTCTTC.